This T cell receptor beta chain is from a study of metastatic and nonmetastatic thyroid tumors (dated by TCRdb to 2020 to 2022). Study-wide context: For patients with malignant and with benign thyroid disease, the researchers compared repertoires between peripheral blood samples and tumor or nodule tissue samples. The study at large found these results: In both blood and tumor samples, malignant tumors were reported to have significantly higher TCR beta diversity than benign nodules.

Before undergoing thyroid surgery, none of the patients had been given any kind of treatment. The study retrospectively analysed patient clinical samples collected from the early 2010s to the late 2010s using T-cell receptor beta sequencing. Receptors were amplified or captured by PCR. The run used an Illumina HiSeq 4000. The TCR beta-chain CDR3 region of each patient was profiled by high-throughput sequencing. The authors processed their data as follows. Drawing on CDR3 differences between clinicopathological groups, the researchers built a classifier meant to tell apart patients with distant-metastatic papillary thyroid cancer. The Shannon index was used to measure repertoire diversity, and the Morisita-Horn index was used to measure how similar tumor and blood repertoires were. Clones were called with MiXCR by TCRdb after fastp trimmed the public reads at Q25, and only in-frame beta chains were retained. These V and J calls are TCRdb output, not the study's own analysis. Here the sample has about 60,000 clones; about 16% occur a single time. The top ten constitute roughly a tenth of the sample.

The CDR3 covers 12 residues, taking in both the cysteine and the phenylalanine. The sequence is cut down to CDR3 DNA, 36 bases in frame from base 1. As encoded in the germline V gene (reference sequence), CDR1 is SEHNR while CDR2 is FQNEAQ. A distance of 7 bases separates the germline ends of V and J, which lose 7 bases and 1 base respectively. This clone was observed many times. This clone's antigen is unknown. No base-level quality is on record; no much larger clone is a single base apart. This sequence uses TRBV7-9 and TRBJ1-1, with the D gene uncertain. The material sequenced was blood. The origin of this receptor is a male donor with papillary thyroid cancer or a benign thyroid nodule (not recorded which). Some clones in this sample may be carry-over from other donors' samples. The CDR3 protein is CASMVWNTEAFF. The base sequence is TGTGCCAGCATGGTGTGGAACACTGAAGCTTTCTTT.